A selection of T cell receptor beta chains follows, all from one sample in a study of T cells after somatic rescue of genetic block. Sequenced by immunoSEQ multiplex PCR; TCRdb stores in-frame clones only, minus some. Of roughly 14,000 clones in the sample, 72% are singletons; the top ten hold 14%. The sequenced sample consisted of peripheral blood mononuclear cells (PBMCs). All receptors come from a boy under 18. CDR3s include the opening cysteine and the closing phenylalanine or tryptophan. A D gene is named only where the DNA matches it firmly. Clone size is shown for a subset of rows, as once, few, many or a class of expanded clone.

TRBV13	TRBJ2-3	NA	NA	13	TGTGCCAGCAGCTTAAAAGGGCTTTTTACGCAGTATTTT	CASSLKGLFTQYF
TRBV15	TRBJ2-1	TRBD2	medium-sized	15	TGTGCCACCAGCAGGGGTAGCGGGGGGGCGAATGAGCAGTTCTTC	CATSRGSGGANEQFF
TRBV19	TRBJ1-4	NA	once	14	TGTGCCAGTAGGCCGGGTTCGGCAGATGAAAAACTGTTTTTT	CASRPGSADEKLFF
TRBV6-5	TRBJ2-7	NA	NA	14	TGTGCCAGCAGCCTACAAGCTAGAACCTACGAGCAGTACTTC	CASSLQARTYEQYF
TRBV13	TRBJ2-2	NA	NA	14	TGTGCCAGCAGCGCTACAGGGAACACCGGGGAGCTGTTTTTT	CASSATGNTGELFF
TRBV25-1	TRBJ2-1	NA	NA	14	TGTGCCAGCAGCCAAACCACAGGGCACAATGAGCAGTTCTTC	CASSQTTGHNEQFF
TRBV7-8	TRBJ1-4	NA	NA	15	TGTGCCAGCAGCTTAGCGGCCAGGGCGGAGGAAAAACTGTTTTTT	CASSLAARAEEKLFF
TRBV18	TRBJ2-7	TRBD1	NA	15	TGTGCCAGCTCACGGGGGACAGGGGGCATCTACGAGCAGTACTTC	CASSRGTGGIYEQYF
TRBV5-1	TRBJ2-5	NA	once	16	TGCGCCAGCAGCCTGGGAGGGGGGGCCTTACAAGAGACCCAGTACTTC	CASSLGGGALQETQYF
TRBV6-6	TRBJ1-2	NA	few	14	TGTGCCAGCAGTCCCTCCAGGGTGTTTTATGGCTACACCTTC	CASSPSRVFYGYTF
TRBV6-6	TRBJ2-3	NA	once	14	TGTGCGTCGGGGCTAGCGTATAGCACAGATACGCAGTATTTT	CASGLAYSTDTQYF
TRBV5-1	TRBJ1-2	TRBD1	NA	15	TGCGCCAGCAGCTATGGACAGGGGGCGGACTATGGCTACACCTTC	CASSYGQGADYGYTF
TRBV5-1	TRBJ1-4	NA	NA	17	TGCGCCAGCAGCCGGTTTGGACGCAGGTCAACTAATGAAAAACTGTTTTTT	CASSRFGRRSTNEKLFF
TRBV5-1	TRBJ2-7	NA	few	15	TGCGCCAGCAGCTCCATAGGGGAACCGCTATACGAGCAGTACTTC	CASSSIGEPLYEQYF
TRBV7-3	TRBJ2-2	TRBD1	NA	15	TGTGCCAGCAGCCTACAGGGGGCGAACACCGGGGAGCTGTTTTTT	CASSLQGANTGELFF
TRBV5-1	TRBJ2-7	NA	NA	16	TGCGCCAGCAGCTTGGCCTCAGGGGTCCCCTCCTACGAGCAGTACTTC	CASSLASGVPSYEQYF
TRBV28	TRBJ2-2	TRBD1	NA	15	TGTGCCAGCAGTTTCACAGGGACAGACACCGGGGAGCTGTTTTTT	CASSFTGTDTGELFF
TRBV6-1	TRBJ1-2	TRBD1	NA	16	TGTGCCAGCAGTGATAGACCCCAGACAGGGACCTATGGCTACACCTTC	CASSDRPQTGTYGYTF
TRBV4-1	TRBJ1-5	NA	NA	17	TGCGCCAGCAGCCAAGATCAATGGACCTCTGGGAGGAGGCCCCAGCATTTT	CASSQDQWTSGRRPQHF
TRBV11-2	TRBJ1-5	NA	medium-sized	14	TGTGCCAGCAGCTTAGTAGGTCCGAATCAGCCCCAGCATTTT	CASSLVGPNQPQHF